The present T cell receptor (beta chain) was sequenced within a study of T cell changes during pregnancy in multiple sclerosis. Profiled with immunoSEQ multiplex PCR; TCRdb holds only in-frame clones, not every one. There are tens of thousands of clones in the sample; 85% to 95% occur only once, and just over 2% lies in the top ten. Trimming at V came to 4 bases and at J to 2 bases, leaving 4 bases not matched to a gene. This CDR3 has 15 amino acids. Germline V lookup: CDR1 SGHNT, CDR2 YYREEE (reference sequence). V is TRBV5-4 and J is TRBJ2-7; 12 bases align to TRBD2. The source was peripheral blood, collected after pregnancy. The TCR sequence derives from a female donor with multiple sclerosis, enrolled in a pregnancy study. The CDR3 nucleotides read TGTGCCAGCAGCGGTTCTAGCGGGAGGGCCTACGAGCAGTACTTC. Its protein product is CASSGSSGRAYEQYF.